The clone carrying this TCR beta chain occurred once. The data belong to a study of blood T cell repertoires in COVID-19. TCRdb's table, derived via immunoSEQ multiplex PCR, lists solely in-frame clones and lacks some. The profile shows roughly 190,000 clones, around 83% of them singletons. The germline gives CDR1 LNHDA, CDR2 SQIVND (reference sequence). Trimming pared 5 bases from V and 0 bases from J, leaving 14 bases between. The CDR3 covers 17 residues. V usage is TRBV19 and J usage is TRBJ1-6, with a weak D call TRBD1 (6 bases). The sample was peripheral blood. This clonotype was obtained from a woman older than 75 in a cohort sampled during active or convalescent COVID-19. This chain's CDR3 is CASSSRGGGSYNSPLHF. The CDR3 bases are TGTGCCAGTAGTTCGAGGGGAGGGGGCTCCTATAATTCACCCCTCCACTTT.